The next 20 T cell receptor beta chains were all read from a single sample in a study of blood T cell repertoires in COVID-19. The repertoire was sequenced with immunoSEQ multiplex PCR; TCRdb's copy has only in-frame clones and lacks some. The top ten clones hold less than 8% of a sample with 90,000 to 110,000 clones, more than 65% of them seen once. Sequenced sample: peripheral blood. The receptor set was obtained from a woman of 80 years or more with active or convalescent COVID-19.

The CDR3 DNA sequence: TGTGCCAGCAGCCAAGTGGAGGTGCGGCAGTACTTC. Protein sequence: CASSQVEVRQYF. The V gene is TRBV14, the J gene TRBJ2-7, with D tentatively TRBD2 (5 bases). CDR3 size: 12 residues. The germline CDR1 and CDR2 sequences are SGHDN and FVKESK. Trimming removed 1 base from V and 9 bases from J, with 10 bases in between. Full variable domain (outside the CDR3, taken from reference TRBV14 and TRBJ2-7): EAGVTQFPSHSVIEKGQTVTLRCDPISGHDNLYWYRRVMGKEIKFLLHFVKESKQDESGMPNNRFLAERTGGTYSTLKVQPAELEDSGVYFCASSQVEVRQYFGPGTRLTVT.

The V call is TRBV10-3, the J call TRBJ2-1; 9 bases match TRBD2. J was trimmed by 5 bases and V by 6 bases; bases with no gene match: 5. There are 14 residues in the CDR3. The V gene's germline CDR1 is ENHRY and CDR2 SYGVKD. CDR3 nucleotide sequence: TGTGCCATCAGCGCTAGCGGGAAGCACAATGAGCAGTTCTTC. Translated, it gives CAISASGKHNEQFF.

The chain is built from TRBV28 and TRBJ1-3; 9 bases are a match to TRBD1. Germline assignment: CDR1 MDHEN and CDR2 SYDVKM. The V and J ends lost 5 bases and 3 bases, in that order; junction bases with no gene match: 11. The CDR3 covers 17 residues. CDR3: CASSVTGGPYLGNTIYF. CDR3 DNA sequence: TGTGCCAGCAGTGTTACAGGGGGCCCTTACCTTGGAAACACCATATATTTT.

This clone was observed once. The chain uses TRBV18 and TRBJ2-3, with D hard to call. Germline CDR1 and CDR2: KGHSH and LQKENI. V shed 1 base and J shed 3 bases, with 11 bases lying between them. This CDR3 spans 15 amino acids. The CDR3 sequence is CASSPQYLSTDTQYF. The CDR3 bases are TGTGCCAGCTCACCACAATATCTGTCGACAGATACGCAGTATTTT.

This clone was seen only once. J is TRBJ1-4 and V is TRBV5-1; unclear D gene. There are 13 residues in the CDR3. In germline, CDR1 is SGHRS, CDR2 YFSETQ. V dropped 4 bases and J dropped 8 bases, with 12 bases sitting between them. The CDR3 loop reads CASSPNSREKLFF. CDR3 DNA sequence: TGCGCCAGCAGCCCAAATTCTCGGGAAAAACTGTTTTTT.

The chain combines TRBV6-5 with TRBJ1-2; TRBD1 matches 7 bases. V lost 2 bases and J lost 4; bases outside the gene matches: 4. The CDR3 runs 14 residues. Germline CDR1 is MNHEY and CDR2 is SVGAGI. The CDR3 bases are TGTGCCAGCAGTTACGTTGGACAGGTCTATGGCTACACCTTC. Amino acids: CASSYVGQVYGYTF.

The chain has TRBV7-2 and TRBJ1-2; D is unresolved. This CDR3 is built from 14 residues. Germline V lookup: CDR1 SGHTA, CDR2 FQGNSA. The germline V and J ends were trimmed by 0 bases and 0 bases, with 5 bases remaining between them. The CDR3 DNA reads TGTGCCAGCAGCTTAGCGAACACTAACTATGGCTACACCTTC. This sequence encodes CASSLANTNYGYTF. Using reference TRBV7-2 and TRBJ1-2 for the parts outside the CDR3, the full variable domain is GAGVSQSPSNKVTEKGKDVELRCDPISGHTALYWYRQSLGQGLEFLIYFQGNSAPDKSGLPSDRFSAERTGGSVSTLTIQRTQQEDSAVYLCASSLANTNYGYTFGSGTRLTVV.

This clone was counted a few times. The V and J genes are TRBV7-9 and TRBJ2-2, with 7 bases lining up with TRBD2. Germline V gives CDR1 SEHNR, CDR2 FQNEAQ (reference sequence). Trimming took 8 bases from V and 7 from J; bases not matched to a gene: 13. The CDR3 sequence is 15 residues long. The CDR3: CASPGGPFMVGELFF. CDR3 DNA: TGTGCCAGCCCGGGGGGACCCTTTATGGTCGGGGAGCTGTTTTTT.

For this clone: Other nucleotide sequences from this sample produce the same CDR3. The CDR3 sequence is CASSLPGGIQYF. CDR3 in DNA: TGTGCCAGCAGCTTGCCAGGGGGCATTCAGTACTTC. The chain joins TRBV7-3 to TRBJ2-4; 7 bases map to TRBD1. The CDR3 extends over 12 amino acids. Germline CDR1 SGHTA, CDR2 FQGTGA. With 3 bases clipped from V and 9 bases from J, the junction kept 2 bases outside the gene matches.

The CDR3 coding sequence is TGTGCCAGCAGCGTAGAGGCTAGCGGTCGCTACGAGCAGTACTTC. The encoded protein is CASSVEASGRYEQYF. V and J are TRBV9 and TRBJ2-7, with 7 positions matching TRBD2. CDR3 length equals 15 residues. Trimming cost V 0 bases and J 3 bases; bases outside gene matches: 6. The germline CDR1 and CDR2 sequences are SGDLS and YYNGEE. Supplemented by reference TRBV9 and TRBJ2-7, the full variable domain reads DSGVTQTPKHLITATGQRVTLRCSPRSGDLSVYWYQQSLDQGLQFLIQYYNGEERAKGNILERFSAQQFPDLHSELNLSSLELGDSALYFCASSVEASGRYEQYFGPGTRLTVT.

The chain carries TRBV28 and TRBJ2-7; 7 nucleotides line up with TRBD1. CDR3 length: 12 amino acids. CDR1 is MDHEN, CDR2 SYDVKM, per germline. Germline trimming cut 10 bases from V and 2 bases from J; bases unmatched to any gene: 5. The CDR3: CATETGTYEQYF. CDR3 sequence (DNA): TGTGCCACTGAGACAGGGACCTACGAGCAGTACTTC.

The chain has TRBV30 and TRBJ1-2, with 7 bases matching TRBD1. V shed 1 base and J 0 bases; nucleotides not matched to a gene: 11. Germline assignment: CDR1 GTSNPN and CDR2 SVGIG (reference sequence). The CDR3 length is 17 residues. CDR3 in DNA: TGTGCCTGGAGTGGACCAATATTGACAGGGCCTAACTATGGCTACACCTTC. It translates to CAWSGPILTGPNYGYTF. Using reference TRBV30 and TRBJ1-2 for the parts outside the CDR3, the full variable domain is SQTIHQWPATLVQPVGSPLSLECTVEGTSNPNLYWYRQAAGRGLQLLFYSVGIGQISSEVPQNLSASRPQDRQFILSSKKLLLSDSGFYLCAWSGPILTGPNYGYTFGSGTRLTVV.

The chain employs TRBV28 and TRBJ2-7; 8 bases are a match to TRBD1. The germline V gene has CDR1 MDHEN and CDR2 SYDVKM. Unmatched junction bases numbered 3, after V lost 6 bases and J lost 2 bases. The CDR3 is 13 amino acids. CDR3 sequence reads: CASSRGQPYEQYF. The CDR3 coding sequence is TGTGCCAGCAGCAGGGGGCAGCCCTACGAGCAGTACTTC. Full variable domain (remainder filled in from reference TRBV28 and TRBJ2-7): DVKVTQSSRYLVKRTGEKVFLECVQDMDHENMFWYRQDPGLGLRLIYFSYDVKMKEKGDIPEGYSVSREKKERFSLILESASTNQTSMYLCASSRGQPYEQYFGPGTRLTVT.

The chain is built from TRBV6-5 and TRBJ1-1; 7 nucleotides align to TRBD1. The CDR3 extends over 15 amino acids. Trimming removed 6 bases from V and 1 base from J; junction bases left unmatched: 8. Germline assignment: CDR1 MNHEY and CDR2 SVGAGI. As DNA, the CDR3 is TGTGCCAGCAGATCCTCCGGGACAGCGAACACTGAAGCTTTCTTT. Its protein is CASRSSGTANTEAFF.

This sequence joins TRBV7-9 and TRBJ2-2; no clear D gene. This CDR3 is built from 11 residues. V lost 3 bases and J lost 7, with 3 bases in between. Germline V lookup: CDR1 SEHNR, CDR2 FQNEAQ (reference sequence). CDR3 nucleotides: TGTGCCAGCAGCTTGTACGGGGAGCTGTTTTTT. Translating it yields CASSLYGELFF.

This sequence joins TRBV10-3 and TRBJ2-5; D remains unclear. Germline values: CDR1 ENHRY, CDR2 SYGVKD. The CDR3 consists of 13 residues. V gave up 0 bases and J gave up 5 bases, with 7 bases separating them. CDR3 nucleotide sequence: TGTGCCATCAGTGAGTCGACGAGGGAGACCCAGTACTTC. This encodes CAISESTRETQYF.

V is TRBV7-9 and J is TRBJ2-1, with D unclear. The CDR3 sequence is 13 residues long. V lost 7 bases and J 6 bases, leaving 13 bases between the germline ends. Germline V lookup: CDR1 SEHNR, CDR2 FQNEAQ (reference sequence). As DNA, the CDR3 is TGTGCCAGCACAAGCGCGTCGCTCAATGAGCAGTTCTTC. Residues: CASTSASLNEQFF. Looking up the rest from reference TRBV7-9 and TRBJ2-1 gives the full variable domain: DTGVSQNPRHKITKRGQNVTFRCDPISEHNRLYWYRQTLGQGPEFLTYFQNEAQLEKSRLLSDRFSAERPKGSFSTLEIQRTEQGDSAMYLCASTSASLNEQFFGPGTRLTVL.

CDR3: CATAPRTGAGVKPQHF. CDR3 bases: TGTGCCACCGCCCCGAGGACAGGGGCGGGAGTAAAGCCCCAGCATTTT. The J gene is TRBJ1-5, the V gene TRBV19; TRBD1 matches 9 bases. This CDR3 comprises 16 residues. With 10 bases clipped from V and 8 bases from J, the junction kept 18 bases outside the gene matches. Germline lookup yields CDR1 LNHDA and CDR2 SQIVND (reference sequence).

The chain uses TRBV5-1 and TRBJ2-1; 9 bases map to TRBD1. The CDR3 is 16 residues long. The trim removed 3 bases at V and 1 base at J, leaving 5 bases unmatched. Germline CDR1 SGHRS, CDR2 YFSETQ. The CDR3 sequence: CASSYGQGRSYNEQFF. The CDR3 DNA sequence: TGCGCCAGCAGCTACGGACAGGGGCGTTCCTACAATGAGCAGTTCTTC. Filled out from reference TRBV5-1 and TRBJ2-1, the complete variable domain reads KAGVTQTPRYLIKTRGQQVTLSCSPISGHRSVSWYQQTPGQGLQFLFEYFSETQRNKGNFPGRFSGRQFSNSRSEMNVSTLELGDSALYLCASSYGQGRSYNEQFFGPGTRLTVL.

The CDR3 sequence is CASSSRAGADRSKQYF. CDR3 nucleotide sequence: TGTGCCAGCAGCTCGCGGGCAGGGGCCGATCGATCCAAGCAGTACTTC. The chain uses TRBV7-9 and TRBJ2-7; D possibly corresponds to TRBD1 (6 bases). Germline values: CDR1 SEHNR, CDR2 FQNEAQ (reference sequence). V lost 4 bases and J lost 8, with 24 bases in between. This CDR3 has 16 residues.